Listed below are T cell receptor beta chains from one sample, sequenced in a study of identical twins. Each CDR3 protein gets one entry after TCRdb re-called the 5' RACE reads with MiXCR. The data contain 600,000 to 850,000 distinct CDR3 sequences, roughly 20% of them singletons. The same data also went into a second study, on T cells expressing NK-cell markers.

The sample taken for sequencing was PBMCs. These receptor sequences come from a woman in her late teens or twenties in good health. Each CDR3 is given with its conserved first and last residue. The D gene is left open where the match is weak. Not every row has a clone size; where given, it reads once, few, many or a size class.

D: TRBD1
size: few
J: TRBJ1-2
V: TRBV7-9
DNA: TGTGCCAGCAGCCGACAGGGTTATAGCTACACCTTC
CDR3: CASSRQGYSYTF

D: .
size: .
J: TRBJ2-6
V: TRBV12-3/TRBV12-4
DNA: TGTGCCAGCAGGCCCCGCGGTGATGGGGCCAACGTCCTGACTTTC
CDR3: CASRPRGDGANVLTF

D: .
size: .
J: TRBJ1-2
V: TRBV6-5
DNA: TGTGCCAGCAGTTATACAGGGTTTTCTAACTATGGCTACACCTTC
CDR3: CASSYTGFSNYGYTF

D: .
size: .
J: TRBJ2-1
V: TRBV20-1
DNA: TGCAGTGCTGACCCCGGGACCTCCTACAATGAGCAGTTCTTC
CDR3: CSADPGTSYNEQFF

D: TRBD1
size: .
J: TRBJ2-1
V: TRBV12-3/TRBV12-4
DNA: TGTGCCAGCAGGTCCGACAGGGTCAATGAGCAGTTCTTC
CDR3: CASRSDRVNEQFF

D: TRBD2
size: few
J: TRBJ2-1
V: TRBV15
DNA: TGTGCCACCAGCTCCTCCGGGGGGAATGAGCAGTTCTTC
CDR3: CATSSSGGNEQFF

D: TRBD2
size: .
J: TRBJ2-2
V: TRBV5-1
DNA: TGCGCCAGCAGCTACAGCGGGGTCAACACCGGGGAGCTGTTTTTT
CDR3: CASSYSGVNTGELFF

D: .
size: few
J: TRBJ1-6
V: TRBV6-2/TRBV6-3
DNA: TGTGCCAGCAGTTACTCGAGTCGCTCGCCCCTCCACTTT
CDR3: CASSYSSRSPLHF

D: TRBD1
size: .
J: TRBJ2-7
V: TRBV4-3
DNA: TGCGCCAGCAGCCAAGACCCCGCAGGGGGATACGAGCAGTACTTC
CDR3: CASSQDPAGGYEQYF

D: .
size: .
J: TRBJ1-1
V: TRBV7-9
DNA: TGTGCCAGCACCCTTACAGGGAACACTGAAGCTTTCTTT
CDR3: CASTLTGNTEAFF